One and the same sample provided the 32 T cell receptor beta chains below, sequenced in a study of cytomegalovirus exposure and HLA in healthy donors. A multiplex PCR was run with 60 Vbeta primers and 13 Jbeta primers. TCRdb keeps only in-frame clones here, not all; method: immunoSEQ multiplex PCR. The repertoire holds about 110,000 clones, with around 80% as singletons. The material sequenced was PBMCs. All receptors derive from a male donor in good health and CMV-seronegative.

The chain combines TRBV7-8 with TRBJ1-5; tentative D call: TRBD1 (6 bases). The germline V gene encodes CDR1 SGHVS and CDR2 FQNEAQ. The CDR3 covers 15 residues. V was clipped by 5 bases and J by 3 bases, with 14 bases between them. CDR3 sequence reads: CASSKLAGANQPQHF. The CDR3 DNA reads TGTGCCAGCAGCAAATTAGCAGGGGCCAATCAGCCCCAGCATTTT.

This clone was counted only a few times. The chain carries TRBV10-2 and TRBJ2-7, with TRBD1 identical over 8 bases. CDR3 size: 13 residues. V was clipped by 3 bases and J by 9 bases; unmatched bases: 7. Per germline, CDR1 WSHSY and CDR2 SAAADI. The CDR3 sequence: CASSDGRGTGQYF. CDR3 sequence (DNA): TGCGCCAGCAGTGACGGCAGGGGGACAGGGCAGTACTTC.

The chain has TRBV28 and TRBJ2-1; 7 bases line up with TRBD1. CDR1 is MDHEN and CDR2 is SYDVKM in the germline V gene. The CDR3 is made up of 15 amino acids. V shed 5 bases, J shed 6 bases, and the junction held 10 bases outside the gene matches. The CDR3 here is CASSEDRNVINEQFF. For the CDR3, the DNA is TGTGCCAGCAGTGAGGACAGGAACGTCATCAATGAGCAGTTCTTC.

This clone was seen only a few times. The V gene is TRBV4-2, the J gene TRBJ1-4; tentative D call: TRBD1 (6 bases). The germline V and J ends were trimmed by 0 bases and 0 bases, with 11 bases remaining between them. Germline CDR1 LGHNA, CDR2 YNFKEQ. This CDR3 contains 17 residues. The DNA of the CDR3 is TGTGCCAGCAGCCAAGAAGGGGGGGATGCAACTAATGAAAAACTGTTTTTT. This encodes CASSQEGGDATNEKLFF.

The rearrangement uses TRBV5-1 and TRBJ2-2; TRBD1 might be the D (5 bases). V lost 0 bases, J lost 0 bases, and 9 bases lay in between. Germline lookup yields CDR1 SGHRS and CDR2 YFSETQ. The CDR3 has 16 amino acids. This chain's CDR3 is CASSLEGITNTGELFF. The CDR3 DNA follows: TGCGCCAGCAGCTTGGAGGGGATTACGAACACCGGGGAGCTGTTTTTT. Full variable domain (outside the CDR3, taken from reference TRBV5-1 and TRBJ2-2): KAGVTQTPRYLIKTRGQQVTLSCSPISGHRSVSWYQQTPGQGLQFLFEYFSETQRNKGNFPGRFSGRQFSNSRSEMNVSTLELGDSALYLCASSLEGITNTGELFFGEGSRLTVL.

The V call is TRBV4-3, the J call TRBJ2-3, with D possibly being TRBD2 (8 bases). The CDR3 has 21 amino acids. Per germline, CDR1 LGHNA and CDR2 YSLEER. Trimming took off 0 bases at V and 2 bases at J, with 27 bases between the two ends. DNA for the CDR3: TGCGCCAGCAGCCAAGATCAGACAGGGCAGGTAATAGCGGGACCCACAGATACGCAGTATTTT. Translated: CASSQDQTGQVIAGPTDTQYF.

The chain recombines TRBV5-6 with TRBJ2-1; 8 nucleotides agree with TRBD2. The J segment lost 7 bases and the V segment lost 0 bases, leaving 9 bases of the junction unmatched. The CDR3 runs to 16 residues. Germline CDR1 SGHDT, CDR2 YYEEEE. In nucleotides, the CDR3 is TGTGCCAGCAGCTTGGAAGTGGGACTAGTGAGGAATGAGCAGTTCTTC. Protein: CASSLEVGLVRNEQFF.

This chain connects TRBV4-1 to TRBJ2-1, with TRBD2 identical over 11 bases. With V trimmed by 4 bases and J by 9 bases, 8 bases remained unmatched. CDR1 and CDR2 (germline): MGHRA, YSYEKL. The CDR3 extends over 15 amino acids. CDR3 DNA sequence: TGCGCCAGCAGCCCCGTAGCGGGAGGGACGGGTGAGCAGTTCTTC. Translated: CASSPVAGGTGEQFF.

This clone was observed a handful of times. This sequence joins TRBV5-4 and TRBJ2-7; 7 nucleotides line up with TRBD1. This CDR3 is 14 amino acids long. The ends lost 4 bases at V and 3 bases at J; junction bases unmatched: 7. Germline CDR1 and CDR2: SGHNT and YYREEE (reference sequence). The CDR3 DNA reads as TGTGCCAGCAGCCGAACCGGGACAGACTACGAGCAGTACTTC. Its protein is CASSRTGTDYEQYF. The whole variable domain, remainder taken from reference TRBV5-4 and TRBJ2-7, is ETGVTQSPTHLIKTRGQQVTLRCSSQSGHNTVSWYQQALGQGPQFIFQYYREEENGRGNFPPRFSGLQFPNYSSELNVNALELDDSALYLCASSRTGTDYEQYFGPGTRLTVT.

The J gene is TRBJ2-1, the V gene TRBV6-5; tentative D call: TRBD1 (6 bases). Germline V lookup: CDR1 MNHEY, CDR2 SVGAGI. The CDR3 has 15 residues. Between the trimmed V and J ends, which lost 6 bases and 7 bases, there was a span of 19 bases. CDR3 bases: TGTGCCAGCAGCCAGGTTGTTCGAGGGACAAATGAGCAGTTCTTC. It yields the protein CASSQVVRGTNEQFF.

This clone was seen just once. This chain connects TRBV10-3 to TRBJ2-1, with 9 bases aligning to TRBD2. The CDR3 runs to 14 residues. Looked up from germline, CDR1 is ENHRY and CDR2 is SYGVKD. V shed 3 bases and J 4 bases; nucleotides not matched to a gene: 1. DNA of the CDR3: TGTGCCATCAGTGACAGCGGGAGGTACAATGAGCAGTTCTTC. It translates to CAISDSGRYNEQFF.

The V call is TRBV29-1, the J call TRBJ2-7, with 11 bases that match TRBD2. CDR3 length: 14 residues. Looked up from germline, CDR1 is SQVTM and CDR2 is ANQGSEA. Trimming took 4 bases from V and 3 from J; bases not matched to a gene: 5. The CDR3 region has the DNA TGCAGCGTTGCCACCGGGACTAGCGGCTACGAGCAGTACTTC. This translates into CSVATGTSGYEQYF.

The genes are TRBV11-3 and TRBJ2-1, with TRBD1 matching 12 bases. Looked up from germline, CDR1 is SGHNT and CDR2 is YENEEA. With 5 bases clipped from V and 15 bases from J, the junction kept 11 bases outside the gene matches. CDR3 length: 14 residues. CDR3 bases: TGTGCCAGCAGCAACACACCGGGACAGGGGGCATTGTTCTTC. Encoded protein: CASSNTPGQGALFF.

With respect to this clone: Other DNA sequences within the sample encode an identical CDR3. This chain joins TRBV5-4 and TRBJ1-5; D not resolved. This CDR3 comprises 12 residues. Germline loops: CDR1 SGHNT, CDR2 YYREEE (reference sequence). V lost 0 bases and J 7 bases, leaving 5 bases between the germline ends. The CDR3 spells CASSLDSQPQHF. In DNA, the CDR3 is TGTGCCAGCAGCTTGGACAGCCAGCCCCAGCATTTT. The variable domain in full, with the rest retrieved from reference TRBV5-4 and TRBJ1-5, is ETGVTQSPTHLIKTRGQQVTLRCSSQSGHNTVSWYQQALGQGPQFIFQYYREEENGRGNFPPRFSGLQFPNYSSELNVNALELDDSALYLCASSLDSQPQHFGDGTRLSIL.

The chain is built from TRBV19 and TRBJ2-1; a weak D match, TRBD1 (6 bases). Trimming shortened V by 5 bases and J by 7 bases, and 18 bases separated the two germline ends. This CDR3 is built from 15 residues. Germline V CDR1 and CDR2: LNHDA, SQIVND (reference sequence). Here the CDR3 reads CASSVQGPGWNEQFF. The DNA for the CDR3 is TGTGCCAGTAGTGTCCAGGGGCCGGGTTGGAATGAGCAGTTCTTC.

The chain links TRBV19 to TRBJ1-4; 10 bases are shared with TRBD1. The CDR3 length is 14 residues. Looked up from germline, CDR1 is LNHDA and CDR2 is SQIVND (reference sequence). J lost 8 bases, V lost 3 bases, and 3 bases had no gene match. DNA for the CDR3: TGTGCCAGTAGTATGGGGACAGGGGCCGAAAAACTGTTTTTT. Residues: CASSMGTGAEKLFF.

This clone was seen more than once but under ten times. Other DNA sequences in the sample encode the same CDR3. In DNA form, the CDR3 reads TGCGCCAGCAGCGGGGCGGGAGGCTACAATGAGCAGTTCTTC. Translating it yields CASSGAGGYNEQFF. The chain links TRBV5-1 to TRBJ2-1; 8 positions agree with TRBD2. Germline V lookup: CDR1 SGHRS, CDR2 YFSETQ. The CDR3 covers 14 residues. The V segment lost 4 bases and the J segment 3 bases; nucleotides outside the gene matches: 3.

This chain connects TRBV9 to TRBJ1-5; D gene ambiguous. V lost 2 bases to trimming and J lost 10 bases, with 22 bases between them. The CDR3 runs to 16 residues. Germline lookup yields CDR1 SGDLS and CDR2 YYNGEE. Here the CDR3 reads CASSVGVGRDSQPQHF. CDR3 DNA: TGTGCCAGCAGCGTTGGGGTTGGACGGGATAGTCAACCCCAGCATTTT.

The chain uses TRBV11-1 and TRBJ2-2; 8 bases are shared with TRBD1. The CDR3 contains 13 residues. Per the germline V gene, CDR1 is SGHAT and CDR2 is FQDESV (reference sequence). The J segment lost 10 bases and the V segment lost 6 bases, leaving 7 bases of the junction unmatched. The CDR3, as DNA: TGTGCCAGCAGACAGGGGGTCACGGAGGAGCTGTTTTTT. Protein product: CASRQGVTEELFF.

The sample holds a few counts of this clone. The chain carries TRBV6-1 and TRBJ2-1; TRBD2 matches 10 bases. Per germline, CDR1 MNHNS and CDR2 SASEGT. There are 15 residues in the CDR3. Unmatched junction bases numbered 7, after V lost 5 bases and J lost 6 bases. CDR3 nucleotide sequence: TGTGCCAGCAGTCTATCTAGCGGGAGCCCCAATGAGCAGTTCTTC. Translated, it gives CASSLSSGSPNEQFF.

The J gene is TRBJ2-2, the V gene TRBV28, with 7 nucleotides matching TRBD1. Losses at the gene ends were 11 bases for V and 4 bases for J; bases not matched to a gene: 4. Per germline, CDR1 MDHEN and CDR2 SYDVKM. The CDR3 covers 12 residues. CDR3 amino acids: CAHRGSTGELFF. The CDR3, as DNA: TGTGCCCACAGGGGAAGCACCGGGGAGCTGTTTTTT.

Only a few counts were recorded for this clone. V gene TRBV7-3 combines with J gene TRBJ2-3; D is possibly TRBD2 (5 bases). V dropped 1 base and J dropped 2 bases, with 7 bases sitting between them. Germline CDR1 SGHTA, CDR2 FQGTGA. This CDR3 has 14 amino acids. The CDR3 here is CASSLIGVTDTQYF. As DNA, the CDR3 is TGTGCCAGCAGCTTAATCGGGGTCACAGATACGCAGTATTTT.

The gene calls are TRBV7-6 and TRBJ2-3, with TRBD1 identical over 8 bases. Per the germline V gene, CDR1 is SGHVS and CDR2 is FNYEAQ. Unmatched junction bases numbered 12, after V lost 4 bases and J lost 6 bases. The CDR3 consists of 16 residues. For the CDR3, the DNA is TGTGCCAGCAGCTCTCAAGGGGGTAGGGACAGGGATACGCAGTATTTT. This translates into CASSSQGGRDRDTQYF.

This sequence joins TRBV12-5 and TRBJ2-3; 14 nucleotides align to TRBD2. The CDR3 consists of 18 residues. Per the germline V gene, CDR1 is LGHNT and CDR2 is FRNRAP. Trimming took 2 bases from V and 0 from J; bases not matched to a gene: 4. The CDR3 reads CASGLMRLAGGSTDTQYF. CDR3 sequence (DNA): TGTGCTAGTGGTTTGATGAGACTAGCGGGAGGGAGCACAGATACGCAGTATTTT.

Concerning this clone itself: The junction departs from germline at one end; a sequencing error may be responsible. The chain couples TRBV7-3 to TRBJ2-1; 12 bases map to TRBD2. The CDR3 extends over 16 amino acids. CDR1 and CDR2 (germline): SGHTA, FQGTGA. This CDR3 reads CSSSLLGLAGNNEQFF. The DNA for the CDR3 is TGTTCCAGCAGCTTACTCGGACTAGCGGGGAACAATGAGCAGTTCTTC.

The CDR3 DNA follows: TGTGCCAGCGGAGGGGAAGCCACAGATACGCAGTATTTT. Protein: CASGGEATDTQYF. This chain uses TRBV5-4 with TRBJ2-3; tentatively, D is TRBD2 (6 bases). The CDR3 is 13 residues long. Per the germline V gene, CDR1 is SGHNT and CDR2 is YYREEE (reference sequence). The germline V and J ends were trimmed by 7 bases and 2 bases, with 11 bases remaining between them.

This clone was seen only once. The genes are TRBV5-6 and TRBJ1-1; weak D call: TRBD1 (5 bases). The CDR3 totals 13 residues. Germline V gives CDR1 SGHDT, CDR2 YYEEEE. Between the trimmed V and J ends, which lost 2 bases and 5 bases, there was a span of 10 bases. CDR3 sequence: CASSFGAGTEAFF. CDR3 nucleotides: TGTGCCAGCAGCTTCGGGGCGGGGACTGAAGCTTTCTTT.

The V call is TRBV19, the J call TRBJ2-3; 11 nucleotides match TRBD1. Germline V lookup: CDR1 LNHDA, CDR2 SQIVND (reference sequence). The CDR3 loop spans 16 amino acids. Trimming at V came to 7 bases and at J to 3 bases, leaving 9 bases not matched to a gene. CDR3 sequence (DNA): TGTGCCAGTAAGGACAGGGGGCGATTGGTTACAGATACGCAGTATTTT. As protein: CASKDRGRLVTDTQYF.

The chain carries TRBV6-4 and TRBJ2-5, with TRBD2 matching 7 bases. Germline CDR1 reads MRHNA; CDR2 reads SNTAGT. Germline trimming cut 8 bases from V and 5 bases from J; bases unmatched to any gene: 5. CDR3 size: 12 residues. The CDR3 bases are TGTGCCAGCTATATAGCGGGTGAGACCCAGTACTTC. This translates into CASYIAGETQYF.

V usage is TRBV5-1 and J usage is TRBJ1-4, with 7 bases matching TRBD1. Germline assignment: CDR1 SGHRS and CDR2 YFSETQ. V lost 2 bases, J lost 7 bases, and 8 bases stayed unmatched. The CDR3 covers 15 residues. CDR3 DNA sequence: TGCGCCAGCAGCTTTGCCCCAGGGGGAGGTGAAAAACTGTTTTTT. It is translated as CASSFAPGGGEKLFF.

This clone was picked up one time. This chain connects TRBV7-6 to TRBJ2-6, with 8 bases lining up with TRBD1. The germline CDR1 and CDR2 sequences are SGHVS and FNYEAQ. The CDR3 covers 19 residues. The trim removed 1 base at V and 3 bases at J, leaving 11 bases unmatched. In nucleotides, the CDR3 is TGTGCCAGCAGCTTAGGTACGGGACAGGTCGTATTTGGGGCCAACGTCCTGACTTTC. Residues: CASSLGTGQVVFGANVLTF.

The J gene is TRBJ2-3, the V gene TRBV9; TRBD2 might be the D (6 bases). This CDR3 is built from 17 residues. Germline loops: CDR1 SGDLS, CDR2 YYNGEE. With 4 bases removed from V and 0 bases from J, the gap between germline ends came to 18 bases. In nucleotides, the CDR3 is TGTGCCAGCAGCTCCGGCCGGGACTTATCTAGCACAGATACGCAGTATTTT. Translated: CASSSGRDLSSTDTQYF. Combining the CDR3 with reference TRBV9 and TRBJ2-3 gives the whole variable domain DSGVTQTPKHLITATGQRVTLRCSPRSGDLSVYWYQQSLDQGLQFLIQYYNGEERAKGNILERFSAQQFPDLHSELNLSSLELGDSALYFCASSSGRDLSSTDTQYFGPGTRLTVL.